The next 27 T cell receptor beta chains were all read from a single sample in a study of neurological immune-mediated disorders. Each CDR3 protein gets one entry after TCRdb re-called the 5' RACE reads with MiXCR. The sample includes tens of thousands of distinct CDR3 sequences, 7% to 8.5% seen only once; the top ten take roughly 6%. Sequencing input: CD4+ T cells from blood. These receptors were obtained from a man in his forties or fifties in good health.

Many counts were recorded for this clonotype. The chain carries TRBV7-2 and TRBJ2-5; 15 nucleotides align to TRBD2. This CDR3 has 15 residues. Per the germline V gene, CDR1 is SGHTA and CDR2 is FQGNSA. The V and J ends lost 5 bases and 5 bases, in that order; junction bases with no gene match: 3. Written as DNA, the CDR3 is TGTGCCAGCAGCGCCGGACTAGCGGGAGGGGAGACCCAGTACTTC. Its protein is CASSAGLAGGETQYF.

This clonotype was recorded many times. The chain is built from TRBV7-3 and TRBJ1-1, with unresolved D. This CDR3 has 13 residues. The V gene lost 1 base and the J gene lost 8 bases, with 11 bases spanning the gap. CDR1 is SGHTA, CDR2 FQGTGA, per germline. The DNA of the CDR3 is TGTGCCAGCAGCTTAATGCACGGGGTAGAAGCTTTCTTT. Protein: CASSLMHGVEAFF.

This clonotype came up many times. The chain employs TRBV29-1 and TRBJ2-3; D perhaps matches TRBD2 (6 bases). The CDR3 is 14 residues long. CDR1 is SQVTM and CDR2 is ANQGSEA in the germline V gene. The V gene lost 6 bases and the J gene lost 1 base, with 14 bases spanning the gap. The chain's CDR3 is CSVAYSGRTDTQYF. As DNA, the CDR3 is TGCAGCGTGGCATATAGCGGACGCACAGATACGCAGTATTTT.

This clonotype has a count of ten or more. The CDR3 DNA reads TGCAGTGCGAGGGGACTAGGGAATGAGCAGTTCTTC. Amino acid sequence: CSARGLGNEQFF. The chain joins TRBV20-1 to TRBJ2-1; TRBD2 aligns across 8 bases. Germline V gene sequence: CDR1 DFQATT, CDR2 SNEGSKA (reference sequence). With 6 bases clipped from V and 7 bases from J, the junction kept 5 bases outside the gene matches. CDR3 length: 12 amino acids.

This clonotype was observed at least ten times. This chain uses TRBV7-9 with TRBJ2-4, with D perhaps TRBD2 (5 bases). V was shortened by 5 bases and J by 3 bases, with 11 bases between the two germline ends. The CDR3 extends over 14 amino acids. Per germline, CDR1 SEHNR and CDR2 FQNEAQ (reference sequence). The CDR3 DNA reads TGTGCCAGCAGCCCGAGGGCAGGCAAAAACATTCAGTACTTC. It translates to CASSPRAGKNIQYF.

This clonotype appeared many times. This sequence joins TRBV20-1 and TRBJ2-3, with TRBD2 as a possible D gene (5 bases). The CDR3 covers 13 residues. Between the trimmed V and J ends, which lost 6 bases and 4 bases, there was a span of 14 bases. The germline CDR1 and CDR2 sequences are DFQATT and SNEGSKA (reference sequence). CDR3 residues: CSALGKRSDTQYF. The CDR3 region has the DNA TGCAGTGCCCTAGGAAAGCGGTCAGATACGCAGTATTTT.

The gene calls are TRBV20-1 and TRBJ2-7; D remains unclear. Trimming took 2 bases from V and 5 from J, leaving 13 bases between them. The CDR3 runs to 13 residues. CDR1 DFQATT and CDR2 SNEGSKA come from the germline V gene (reference sequence). The CDR3 sequence is CSARYGFGDEQYF. CDR3 DNA sequence: TGCAGTGCTAGATATGGTTTTGGGGACGAGCAGTACTTC.

This clonotype was seen at least ten times. The gene calls are TRBV11-3 and TRBJ2-2, with D unclear. Germline loops: CDR1 SGHNT, CDR2 YENEEA. The CDR3 loop spans 13 amino acids. V was trimmed by 4 bases and J by 3 bases, leaving 6 bases between them. The CDR3 here is CASSSRDTGELFF. The CDR3 nucleotides are TGTGCCAGCAGCTCAAGAGACACCGGGGAGCTGTTTTTT.

This clonotype was seen many times. The rearrangement joins TRBV3-1 to TRBJ2-7; 8 bases are shared with TRBD2. Germline V gene data show CDR1 as LGHDT and CDR2 as YNNKEL (reference sequence). The CDR3 runs 13 residues. V was clipped by 6 bases and J by 2 bases; unmatched bases: 3. The CDR3 sequence: CASRIAGTYEQYF. The CDR3 nucleotides are TGTGCCAGCAGAATAGCGGGAACCTACGAGCAGTACTTC.

The chain uses TRBV15 and TRBJ2-5; tentative D call: TRBD1 (6 bases). The germline V and J ends were trimmed by 3 bases and 5 bases, with 19 bases remaining between them. CDR1 is LNHNV, CDR2 YYDKDF, per germline (reference sequence). The CDR3 sequence is 16 residues long. The CDR3 sequence is CATSRTRDILGETQYF. Written as DNA, the CDR3 is TGTGCCACCAGCAGGACCCGGGACATCCTTGGGGAGACCCAGTACTTC.

This clonotype was recorded many times. The chain recombines TRBV7-2 with TRBJ2-7; D not certain. Germline CDR1 and CDR2: SGHTA and FQGNSA. This CDR3 is 13 amino acids long. V lost 5 bases and J lost 5, with 13 bases in between. The CDR3 here is CASSRESTNEQYF. DNA for the CDR3: TGTGCCAGCAGCCGTGAGAGCACCAACGAGCAGTACTTC.

This clonotype has at least ten counts. The rearrangement uses TRBV20-1 and TRBJ2-1, with D possibly being TRBD2 (5 bases). Deletions cut 3 bases from V and 7 bases from J, with 13 bases between. This CDR3 region has 13 residues. Germline V gene sequence: CDR1 DFQATT, CDR2 SNEGSKA (reference sequence). As DNA, the CDR3 is TGCAGTGCTAGTCGGGGATTGGGGAATGAGCAGTTCTTC. Translated, it gives CSASRGLGNEQFF.

This clonotype was observed at least ten times. The chain joins TRBV19 to TRBJ2-1, with D unresolved. The CDR3 covers 12 residues. Germline lookup yields CDR1 LNHDA and CDR2 SQIVND (reference sequence). V was shortened by 4 bases and J by 8 bases, with 9 bases between the two germline ends. CDR3 in amino acids: CASSTSSHEQFF. In DNA form, the CDR3 reads TGTGCCAGTAGTACTAGTTCCCATGAGCAGTTCTTC.

Many counts were recorded for this clonotype. This sequence joins TRBV20-1 and TRBJ2-6; D is ambiguous. Trimming cost V 0 bases and J 0 bases, with 12 bases left between them. Per the germline V gene, CDR1 is DFQATT and CDR2 is SNEGSKA (reference sequence). The CDR3 loop spans 17 amino acids. Here the CDR3 DNA reads TGCAGTGCTAGAGATTGGAAGACCCGCTCTGGGGCCAACGTCCTGACTTTC. This gives the protein CSARDWKTRSGANVLTF.

This clonotype came up a few times. The genes are TRBV20-1 and TRBJ1-2; tentative D call: TRBD1 (6 bases). CDR1 DFQATT and CDR2 SNEGSKA come from the germline V gene (reference sequence). Trimming removed 3 bases at V and 4 bases at J, with 18 bases between. This CDR3 is built from 15 residues. CDR3 bases: TGCAGTGCTAGGGGTACACAGGGCTGGGGCTATGGCTACACCTTC. Encoded protein: CSARGTQGWGYGYTF.

This clonotype has more than one count but fewer than ten. This may come from a read error, since a much larger clone is one base off. J is TRBJ2-3 and V is TRBV20-1; 7 nucleotides agree with TRBD1. The CDR3 spans 14 residues. Looked up from germline, CDR1 is DFQATT and CDR2 is SNEGSKA (reference sequence). This CDR3 is CSGKSDRLTDTQYF. In DNA, the CDR3 is TGCAGCGGCAAGTCGGACAGGCTAACAGATACGCAGTATTTT.

This clonotype occurred many times. This chain links TRBV9 with TRBJ1-1, with D unclear. From germline, CDR1 is SGDLS and CDR2 YYNGEE. The CDR3 is 16 residues long. Deletions cut 0 bases from V and 1 base from J, with 13 bases between. The chain's CDR3 is CASSVAPTLRNTEAFF. The CDR3 bases are TGTGCCAGCAGCGTAGCTCCGACCCTAAGGAACACTGAAGCTTTCTTT.

V gene TRBV29-1 combines with J gene TRBJ1-5; D uncertain. The V end was cut by 4 bases, the J end by 9 bases, with 19 bases between. CDR1 is SQVTM and CDR2 is ANQGSEA in the germline V gene. This CDR3 region has 14 residues. CDR3 in DNA: TGCAGCGTTGCCTTCGGCAGGAACCCTACGCCCCAGCATTTT. Protein product: CSVAFGRNPTPQHF.

This clonotype has ten or more counts. The gene calls are TRBV5-6 and TRBJ1-2, with 7 bases that match TRBD1. Per the germline V gene, CDR1 is SGHDT and CDR2 is YYEEEE. This CDR3 is built from 16 residues. V was pared by 6 bases and J by 0 bases, with 11 bases of the junction left unmatched. CDR3 protein: CASTLTGTGANYGYTF. In DNA, the CDR3 is TGTGCCAGCACCCTGACAGGGACGGGAGCTAACTATGGCTACACCTTC.

This clonotype was detected ten times or more. The chain couples TRBV5-1 to TRBJ2-2; D is unclear. The CDR3 length is 16 residues. Trimming took 4 bases from V and 5 from J, leaving 18 bases between them. Germline V CDR1 and CDR2: SGHRS, YFSETQ. In DNA form, the CDR3 reads TGCGCCAGCAGCCCAACGGCGCGTCAAGGGACCGGGGAGCTGTTTTTT. This encodes CASSPTARQGTGELFF.

About this clonotype: A much larger clone lies a single base off, so this may be a read error. V gene TRBV6-1 combines with J gene TRBJ2-4; no firm D call. Looked up from germline, CDR1 is MNHNS and CDR2 is SASEGT. Deletions cut 1 base from V and 6 bases from J, with 13 bases between. This CDR3 region has 15 residues. The CDR3 DNA reads TGTGCCAGCAGTGAAGAAGGGTGCGGCAGAAACATTCAGTACTTC. It yields the protein CASSEEGCGRNIQYF.

This clonotype occurred many times. The rearrangement uses TRBV27 and TRBJ2-1, with D perhaps TRBD1 (5 bases). Germline assignment: CDR1 MNHEY and CDR2 SMNVEV (reference sequence). The CDR3 spans 15 residues. The V and J ends lost 0 bases and 8 bases respectively, with 14 bases between them. CDR3 coding DNA: TGTGCCAGCAGTTTATCGGCGGACACGCGCGATGAGCAGTTCTTC. Its translation is CASSLSADTRDEQFF.

This clonotype showed up many times. The chain is built from TRBV6-5 and TRBJ2-3; 11 bases are a match to TRBD2. This CDR3 is built from 17 residues. Germline values: CDR1 MNHEY, CDR2 SVGAGI. The J segment lost 0 bases and the V segment lost 6 bases, leaving 8 bases of the junction unmatched. This chain's CDR3 is CASRAGLAVTSTDTQYF. CDR3 nucleotide sequence: TGTGCCAGCAGGGCGGGACTAGCGGTAACTAGCACAGATACGCAGTATTTT.

This clonotype showed up many times. This chain connects TRBV5-1 to TRBJ2-2; 7 bases fit TRBD1. V lost 2 bases and J lost 2; bases outside the gene matches: 6. Germline V gene data show CDR1 as SGHRS and CDR2 as YFSETQ. CDR3 size: 16 residues. Written as DNA, the CDR3 is TGCGCCAGCAGCTTCACAGGGGACCCAAACACCGGGGAGCTGTTTTTT. Protein: CASSFTGDPNTGELFF. Combining the CDR3 with reference TRBV5-1 and TRBJ2-2 gives the whole variable domain KAGVTQTPRYLIKTRGQQVTLSCSPISGHRSVSWYQQTPGQGLQFLFEYFSETQRNKGNFPGRFSGRQFSNSRSEMNVSTLELGDSALYLCASSFTGDPNTGELFFGEGSRLTVL.

This clonotype was recorded many times. The chain links TRBV28 to TRBJ2-7; 13 nucleotides match TRBD2. CDR1 is MDHEN and CDR2 is SYDVKM in the germline V gene. The CDR3 covers 17 residues. With 2 bases clipped from V and 4 bases from J, the junction kept 8 bases outside the gene matches. Here the CDR3 reads CASSLRTSGSSRYEQYF. CDR3 bases: TGTGCCAGCAGTTTAAGGACTAGCGGGAGTAGCCGGTACGAGCAGTACTTC.

This clonotype was recorded at least ten times. This rearrangement joins TRBV5-1 to TRBJ2-2; 9 bases align to TRBD1. V was clipped by 3 bases and J by 6 bases; unmatched bases: 9. The germline V gene encodes CDR1 SGHRS and CDR2 YFSETQ. The CDR3 has 16 amino acids. The CDR3 DNA reads TGCGCCAGCAGCTCTCCGGGACAGGGCGGACCCGGGGAGCTGTTTTTT. Protein sequence: CASSSPGQGGPGELFF.

Many counts were recorded for this clonotype. The genes are TRBV7-2 and TRBJ2-5; unclear D gene. V was clipped by 5 bases and J by 4 bases, with 11 bases between them. Germline lookup yields CDR1 SGHTA and CDR2 FQGNSA. CDR3 length equals 13 residues. The CDR3 is CASSVRPGETQYF. The CDR3 bases are TGTGCCAGCAGCGTTAGACCGGGAGAGACCCAGTACTTC.